The source of this T cell receptor (beta chain) is a study of regulatory T cells in long-lasting Graves disease. Time point defined: newly diagnosed GD, antithyroid drugs for less than 3 months. Extracted PBMC RNA gave rise to the TCR library. For TCR beta, libraries came from iRepertoire HTBI primers and Arm-PCR of CDR3 regions. TCRdb re-called the multiplex PCR reads through MiXCR, storing one row per CDR3 protein. The sample records some 410,000 distinct CDR3 sequences, about 16% being singletons. In germline, CDR1 is SEHNR, CDR2 FQNEAQ (reference sequence). V was clipped by 2 bases and J by 0 bases, with 12 bases between them. This CDR3 has 16 amino acids. These data also featured in a second study, about T cells in Graves' hyperthyroidism and ophthalmopathy. Per that study: Graves' hyperthyroidism without ophthalmopathy progression within 18 months was termed stable. With the HTBI primer set, the TCR CDR3 went through a first round of RT-PCR.

This TCR came from a woman aged 25 to 39 with Graves disease. This specimen was peripheral blood mononuclear cells (PBMCs), taken at new diagnosis, from a patient treated with antithyroid drugs. The chain couples TRBV7-9 to TRBJ2-3; D is ambiguous. The CDR3 is CASSLSASASTDTQYF. CDR3 in DNA: TGTGCCAGCAGCTTATCCGCAAGCGCCAGCACAGATACGCAGTATTTT.